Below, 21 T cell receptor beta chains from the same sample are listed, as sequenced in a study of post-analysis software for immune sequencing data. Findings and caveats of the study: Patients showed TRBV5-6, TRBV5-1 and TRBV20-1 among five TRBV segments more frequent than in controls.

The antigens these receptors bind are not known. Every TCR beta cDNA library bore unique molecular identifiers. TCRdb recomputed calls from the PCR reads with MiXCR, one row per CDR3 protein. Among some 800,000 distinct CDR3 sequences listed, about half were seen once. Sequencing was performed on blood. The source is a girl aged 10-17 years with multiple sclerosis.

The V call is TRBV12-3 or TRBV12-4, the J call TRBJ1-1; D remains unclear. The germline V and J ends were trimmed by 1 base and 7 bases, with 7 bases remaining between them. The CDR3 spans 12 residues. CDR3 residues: CASSLGGGEAFF. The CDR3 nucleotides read TGTGCCAGCAGTTTAGGAGGCGGTGAAGCTTTCTTT.

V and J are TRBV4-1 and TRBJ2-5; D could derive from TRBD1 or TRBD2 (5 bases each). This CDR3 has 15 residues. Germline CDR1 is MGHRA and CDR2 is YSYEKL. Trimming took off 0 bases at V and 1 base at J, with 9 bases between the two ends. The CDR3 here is CASSQEGRSQETQYF. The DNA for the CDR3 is TGCGCCAGCAGCCAAGAGGGACGGAGCCAAGAGACCCAGTACTTC.

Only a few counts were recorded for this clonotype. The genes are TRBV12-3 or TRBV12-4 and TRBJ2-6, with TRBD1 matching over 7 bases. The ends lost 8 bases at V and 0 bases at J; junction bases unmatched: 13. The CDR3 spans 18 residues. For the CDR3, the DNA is TGTGCCAGCTCGTCCCGGACAGGTTCGTTCTCTGGGGCCAACGTCCTGACTTTC. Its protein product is CASSSRTGSFSGANVLTF.

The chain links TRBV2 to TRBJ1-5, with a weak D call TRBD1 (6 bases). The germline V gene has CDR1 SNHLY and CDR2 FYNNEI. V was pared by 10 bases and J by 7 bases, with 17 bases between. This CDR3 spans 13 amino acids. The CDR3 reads CATQKGGLQPQHF. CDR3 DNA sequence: TGTGCCACCCAAAAAGGGGGTTTGCAGCCCCAGCATTTT.

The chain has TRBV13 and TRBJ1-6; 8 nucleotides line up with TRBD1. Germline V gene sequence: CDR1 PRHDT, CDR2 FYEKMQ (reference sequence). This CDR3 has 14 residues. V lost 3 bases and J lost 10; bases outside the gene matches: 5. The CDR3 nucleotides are TGTGCCAGCAGCTTTGGACAGGGCGGATCACCCCTCCACTTT. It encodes CASSFGQGGSPLHF.

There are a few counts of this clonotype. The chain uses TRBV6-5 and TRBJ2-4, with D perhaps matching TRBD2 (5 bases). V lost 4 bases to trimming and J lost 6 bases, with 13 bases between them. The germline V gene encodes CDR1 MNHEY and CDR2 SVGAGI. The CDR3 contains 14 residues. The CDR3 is CASSSGQAGNIQYF. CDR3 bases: TGTGCCAGCAGTTCTGGCCAGGCGGGAAACATTCAGTACTTC.

This CDR3 is CASSLDGTADTQYF. CDR3 nucleotides: TGCGCCAGCAGCCTCGACGGGACGGCAGATACGCAGTATTTT. The chain employs TRBV5-1 and TRBJ2-3, with D perhaps being TRBD1 or TRBD2 (5 bases each). The CDR3 has 14 amino acids. Looked up from germline, CDR1 is SGHRS and CDR2 is YFSETQ. The V end lost 4 bases, the J end lost 4 bases, and 13 bases lay between the germline ends.

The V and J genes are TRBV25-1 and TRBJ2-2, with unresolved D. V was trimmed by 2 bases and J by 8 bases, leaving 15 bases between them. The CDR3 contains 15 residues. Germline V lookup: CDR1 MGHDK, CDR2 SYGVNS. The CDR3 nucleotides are TGTGCCAGCAGTGAAGTTCAGACTCCCCGGGGGGAGCTGTTTTTT. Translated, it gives CASSEVQTPRGELFF.

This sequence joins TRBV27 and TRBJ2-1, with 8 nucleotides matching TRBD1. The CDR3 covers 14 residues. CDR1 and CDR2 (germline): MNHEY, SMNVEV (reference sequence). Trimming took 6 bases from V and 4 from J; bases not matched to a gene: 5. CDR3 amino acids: CASRPGQVYNEQFF. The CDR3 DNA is TGTGCCAGCAGACCGGGACAGGTTTACAATGAGCAGTTCTTC.

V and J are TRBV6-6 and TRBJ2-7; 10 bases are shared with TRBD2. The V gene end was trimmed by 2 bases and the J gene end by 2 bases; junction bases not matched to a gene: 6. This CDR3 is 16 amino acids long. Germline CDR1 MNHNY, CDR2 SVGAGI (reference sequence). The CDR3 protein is CASSYILAGLPYEQYF. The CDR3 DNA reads TGTGCCAGCAGTTACATACTAGCGGGACTTCCCTACGAGCAGTACTTC.

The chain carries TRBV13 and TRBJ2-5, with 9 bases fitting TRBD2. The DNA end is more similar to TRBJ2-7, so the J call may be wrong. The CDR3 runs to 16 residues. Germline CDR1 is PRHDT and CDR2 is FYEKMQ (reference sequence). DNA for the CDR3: TGTGCCAGCAGCTCGACTAGCGGAAGTCCCACCTACGAGCAGTACTTC. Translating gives CASSSTSGSPTYEQYF.

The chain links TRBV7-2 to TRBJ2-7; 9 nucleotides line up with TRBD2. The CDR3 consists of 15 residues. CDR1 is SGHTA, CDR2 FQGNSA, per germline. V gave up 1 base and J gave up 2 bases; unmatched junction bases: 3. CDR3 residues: CASSLVLAGAYEQYF. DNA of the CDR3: TGTGCCAGCAGCTTAGTACTAGCGGGTGCCTACGAGCAGTACTTC.

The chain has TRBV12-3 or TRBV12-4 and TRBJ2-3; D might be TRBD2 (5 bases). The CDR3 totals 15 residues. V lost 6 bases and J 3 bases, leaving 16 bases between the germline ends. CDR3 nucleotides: TGTGCCAGCAGCCTCGTCGGGGATTCGACAGATACGCAGTATTTT. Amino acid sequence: CASSLVGDSTDTQYF.

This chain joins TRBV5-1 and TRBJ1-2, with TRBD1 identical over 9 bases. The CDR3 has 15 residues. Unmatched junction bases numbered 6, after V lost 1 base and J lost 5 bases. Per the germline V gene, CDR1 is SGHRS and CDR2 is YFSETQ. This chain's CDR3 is CASSLPGTGNYGYTF. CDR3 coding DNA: TGCGCCAGCAGCTTGCCCGGGACAGGGAATTATGGCTACACCTTC.

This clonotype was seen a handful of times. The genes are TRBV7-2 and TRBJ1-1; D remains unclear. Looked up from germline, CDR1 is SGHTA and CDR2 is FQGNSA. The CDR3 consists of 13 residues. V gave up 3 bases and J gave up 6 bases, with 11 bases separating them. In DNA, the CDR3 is TGTGCCAGCAGCTTTGGACTGGGCTCTGAAGCTTTCTTT. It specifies CASSFGLGSEAFF.

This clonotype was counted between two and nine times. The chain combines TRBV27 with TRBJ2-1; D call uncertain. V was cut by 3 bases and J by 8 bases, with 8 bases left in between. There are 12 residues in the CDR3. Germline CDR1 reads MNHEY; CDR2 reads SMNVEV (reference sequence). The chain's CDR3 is CASSLSGDEQFF. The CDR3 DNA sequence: TGTGCCAGCAGTTTGTCGGGTGATGAGCAGTTCTTC.

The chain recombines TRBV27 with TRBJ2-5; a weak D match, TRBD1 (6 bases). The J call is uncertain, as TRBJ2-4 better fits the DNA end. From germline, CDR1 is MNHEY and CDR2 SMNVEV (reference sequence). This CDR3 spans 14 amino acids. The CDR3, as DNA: TGTGCCAGCAGTCCAATCGTGCAGGGGAACATTCAGTACTTC. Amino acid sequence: CASSPIVQGNIQYF.

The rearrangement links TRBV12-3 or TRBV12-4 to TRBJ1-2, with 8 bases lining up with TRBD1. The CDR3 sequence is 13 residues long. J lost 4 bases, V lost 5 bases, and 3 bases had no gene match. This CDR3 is CASSPGGSYGYTF. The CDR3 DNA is TGTGCCAGCAGTCCAGGGGGCAGCTATGGCTACACCTTC.

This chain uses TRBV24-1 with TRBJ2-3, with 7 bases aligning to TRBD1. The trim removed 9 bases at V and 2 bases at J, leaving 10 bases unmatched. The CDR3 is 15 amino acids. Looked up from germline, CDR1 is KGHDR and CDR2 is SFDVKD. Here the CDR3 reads CATGSGQKLTDTQYF. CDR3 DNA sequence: TGTGCCACCGGATCGGGACAGAAGCTCACAGATACGCAGTATTTT.

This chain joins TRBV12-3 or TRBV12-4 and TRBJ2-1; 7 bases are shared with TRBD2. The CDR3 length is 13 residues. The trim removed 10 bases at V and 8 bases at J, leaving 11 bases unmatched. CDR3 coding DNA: TGTGCCACCGATAGCGGGCTTGGCTATGAGCAGTTCTTC. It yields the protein CATDSGLGYEQFF.

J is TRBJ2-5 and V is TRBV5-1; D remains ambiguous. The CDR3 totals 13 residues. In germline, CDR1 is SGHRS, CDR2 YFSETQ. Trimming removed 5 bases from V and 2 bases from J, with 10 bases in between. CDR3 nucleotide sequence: TGCGCCAGCAGGATCATGGGACAAGAGACCCAGTACTTC. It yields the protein CASRIMGQETQYF. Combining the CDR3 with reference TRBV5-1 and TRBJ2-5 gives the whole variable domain KAGVTQTPRYLIKTRGQQVTLSCSPISGHRSVSWYQQTPGQGLQFLFEYFSETQRNKGNFPGRFSGRQFSNSRSEMNVSTLELGDSALYLCASRIMGQETQYFGPGTRLLVL.